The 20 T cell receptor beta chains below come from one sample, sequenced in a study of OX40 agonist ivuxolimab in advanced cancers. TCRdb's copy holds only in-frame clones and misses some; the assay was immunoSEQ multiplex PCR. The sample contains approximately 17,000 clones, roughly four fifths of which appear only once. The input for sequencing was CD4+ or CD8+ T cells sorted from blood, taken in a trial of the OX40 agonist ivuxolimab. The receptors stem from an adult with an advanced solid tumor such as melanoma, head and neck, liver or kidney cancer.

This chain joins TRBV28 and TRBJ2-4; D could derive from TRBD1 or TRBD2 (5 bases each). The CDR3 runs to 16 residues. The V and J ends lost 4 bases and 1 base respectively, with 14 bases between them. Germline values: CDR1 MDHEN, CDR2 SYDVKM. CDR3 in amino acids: CASSSEGTSAKNIQYF. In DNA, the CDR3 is TGTGCCAGCAGTTCGGAAGGGACGTCTGCCAAAAACATTCAGTACTTC.

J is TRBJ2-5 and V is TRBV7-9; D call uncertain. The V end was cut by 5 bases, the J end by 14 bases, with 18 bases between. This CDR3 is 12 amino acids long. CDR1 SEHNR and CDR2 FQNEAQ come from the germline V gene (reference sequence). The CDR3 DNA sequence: TGTGCCAGCAGCGTGTCCGATTCACCCACATACTTC. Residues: CASSVSDSPTYF.

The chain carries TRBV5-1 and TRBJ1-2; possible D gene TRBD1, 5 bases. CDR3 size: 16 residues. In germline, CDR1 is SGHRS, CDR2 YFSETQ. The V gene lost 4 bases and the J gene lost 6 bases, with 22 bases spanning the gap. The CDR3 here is CASSPRPSGITNGYTF. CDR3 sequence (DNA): TGCGCCAGCAGCCCCAGACCCTCAGGGATAACTAATGGCTACACCTTC.

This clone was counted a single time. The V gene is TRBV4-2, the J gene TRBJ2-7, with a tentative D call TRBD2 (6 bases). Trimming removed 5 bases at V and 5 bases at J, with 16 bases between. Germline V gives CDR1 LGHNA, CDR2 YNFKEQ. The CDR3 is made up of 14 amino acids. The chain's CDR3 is CASSLAVGGHEQYF. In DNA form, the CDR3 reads TGTGCCAGCAGCTTGGCAGTGGGGGGACACGAGCAGTACTTC.

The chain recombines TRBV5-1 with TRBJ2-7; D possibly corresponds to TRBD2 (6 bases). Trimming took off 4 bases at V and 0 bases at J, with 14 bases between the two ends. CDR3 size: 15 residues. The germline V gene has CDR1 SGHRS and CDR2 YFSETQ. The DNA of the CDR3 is TGCGCCAGCAGCCCCGGCCTGACTAGCTCCTACGAGCAGTACTTC. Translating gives CASSPGLTSSYEQYF.

Written as DNA, the CDR3 is TGTGCCAGCAGTCAACCCGGAGGGGGGACCGAGCAGTACTTC. As protein: CASSQPGGGTEQYF. V is TRBV28 and J is TRBJ2-7, with D perhaps being TRBD1 or TRBD2 (6 bases each). Germline V gene lookup returns CDR1 MDHEN and CDR2 SYDVKM. V lost 5 bases, J lost 6 bases, and 17 bases lay in between. The CDR3 loop spans 14 amino acids.

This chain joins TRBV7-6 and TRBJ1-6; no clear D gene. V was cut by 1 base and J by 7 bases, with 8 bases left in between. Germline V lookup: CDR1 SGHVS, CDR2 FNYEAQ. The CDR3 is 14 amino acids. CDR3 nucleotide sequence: TGTGCCAGCAGCTTAGACAGTGTCAATTCACCCCTCCACTTT. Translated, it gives CASSLDSVNSPLHF.

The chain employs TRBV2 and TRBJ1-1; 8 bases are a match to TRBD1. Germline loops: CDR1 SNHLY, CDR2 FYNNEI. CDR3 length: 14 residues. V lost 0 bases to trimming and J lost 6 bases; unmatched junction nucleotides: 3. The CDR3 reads CASSEAGQEAEAFF. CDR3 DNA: TGTGCCAGCAGTGAAGCGGGACAGGAGGCTGAAGCTTTCTTT.

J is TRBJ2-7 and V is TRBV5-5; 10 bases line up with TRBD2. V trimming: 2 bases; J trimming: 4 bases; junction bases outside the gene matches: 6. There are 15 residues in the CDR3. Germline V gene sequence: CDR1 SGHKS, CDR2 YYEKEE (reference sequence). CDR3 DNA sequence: TGTGCCAGCAGCTTCCAACTAGCGGGAATGTACGAGCAGTACTTC. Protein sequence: CASSFQLAGMYEQYF.

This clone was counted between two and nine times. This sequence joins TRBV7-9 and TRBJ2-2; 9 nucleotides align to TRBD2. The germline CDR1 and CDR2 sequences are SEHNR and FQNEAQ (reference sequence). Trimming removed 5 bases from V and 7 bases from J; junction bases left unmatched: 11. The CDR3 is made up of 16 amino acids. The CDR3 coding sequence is TGTGCCAGCAGCCAAACCCAGGGACTAGCTGGCGGGGAGCTGTTTTTT. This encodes CASSQTQGLAGGELFF.

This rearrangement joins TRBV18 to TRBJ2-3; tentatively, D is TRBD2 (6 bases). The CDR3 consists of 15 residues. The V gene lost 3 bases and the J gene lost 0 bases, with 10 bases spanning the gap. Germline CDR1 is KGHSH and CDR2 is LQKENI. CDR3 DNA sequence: TGTGCCAGCTCACCTTACGGGAGCAGCACAGATACGCAGTATTTT. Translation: CASSPYGSSTDTQYF.

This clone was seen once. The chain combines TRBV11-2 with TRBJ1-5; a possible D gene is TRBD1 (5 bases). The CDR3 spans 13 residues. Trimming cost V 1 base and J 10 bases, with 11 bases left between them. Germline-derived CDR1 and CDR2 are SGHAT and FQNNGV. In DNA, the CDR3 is TGTGCCAGCAGCTTAGGACAGATATCACCCCAGCATTTT. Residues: CASSLGQISPQHF. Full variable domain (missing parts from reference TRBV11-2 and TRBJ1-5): EAGVAQSPRYKIIEKRQSVAFWCNPISGHATLYWYQQILGQGPKLLIQFQNNGVVDDSQLPKDRFSAERLKGVDSTLKIQPAKLEDSAVYLCASSLGQISPQHFGDGTRLSIL.

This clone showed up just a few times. In DNA form, the CDR3 reads TGTGCCAGCAGCATAGGACCGAATCAGCCCCAGCATTTT. Encoded protein: CASSIGPNQPQHF. This sequence joins TRBV7-9 and TRBJ1-5, with D unclear. The CDR3 consists of 13 residues. CDR1 and CDR2 from the germline V gene are SEHNR and FQNEAQ (reference sequence). V lost 5 bases and J 4 bases, leaving 9 bases between the germline ends.

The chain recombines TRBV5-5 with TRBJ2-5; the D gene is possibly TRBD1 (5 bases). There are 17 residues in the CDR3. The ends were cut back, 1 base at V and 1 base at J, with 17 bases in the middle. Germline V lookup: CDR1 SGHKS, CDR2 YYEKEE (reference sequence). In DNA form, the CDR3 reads TGTGCCAGCAGCTTGTACACGACAGTTTTCTCCCAAGAGACCCAGTACTTC. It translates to CASSLYTTVFSQETQYF. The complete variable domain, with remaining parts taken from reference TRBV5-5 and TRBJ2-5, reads DAGVTQSPTHLIKTRGQQVTLRCSPISGHKSVSWYQQVLGQGPQFIFQYYEKEERGRGNFPDRFSARQFPNYSSELNVNALLLGDSALYLCASSLYTTVFSQETQYFGPGTRLLVL.

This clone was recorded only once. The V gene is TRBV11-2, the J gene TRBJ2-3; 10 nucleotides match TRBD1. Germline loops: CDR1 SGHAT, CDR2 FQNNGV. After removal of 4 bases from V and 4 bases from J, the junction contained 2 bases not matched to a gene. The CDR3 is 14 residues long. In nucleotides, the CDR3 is TGTGCCAGCAGCTCCGGACAGGGGGCAGATACGCAGTATTTT. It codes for CASSSGQGADTQYF.

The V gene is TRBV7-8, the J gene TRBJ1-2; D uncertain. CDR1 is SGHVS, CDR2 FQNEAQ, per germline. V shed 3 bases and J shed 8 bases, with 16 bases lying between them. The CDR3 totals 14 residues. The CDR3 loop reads CASSLALGEEGYTF. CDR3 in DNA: TGTGCCAGCAGCTTGGCCCTCGGGGAAGAGGGCTACACCTTC. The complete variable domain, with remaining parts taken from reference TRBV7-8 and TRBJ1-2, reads GAGVSQSPRYKVAKRGQDVALRCDPISGHVSLFWYQQALGQGPEFLTYFQNEAQLDKSGLPSDRFFAERPEGSVSTLKIQRTQQEDSAVYLCASSLALGEEGYTFGSGTRLTVV.

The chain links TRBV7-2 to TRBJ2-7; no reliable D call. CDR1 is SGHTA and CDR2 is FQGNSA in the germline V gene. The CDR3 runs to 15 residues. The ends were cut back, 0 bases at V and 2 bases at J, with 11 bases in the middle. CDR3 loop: CASSLASAKTYEQYF. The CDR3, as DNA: TGTGCCAGCAGCTTAGCTTCGGCAAAAACCTACGAGCAGTACTTC.

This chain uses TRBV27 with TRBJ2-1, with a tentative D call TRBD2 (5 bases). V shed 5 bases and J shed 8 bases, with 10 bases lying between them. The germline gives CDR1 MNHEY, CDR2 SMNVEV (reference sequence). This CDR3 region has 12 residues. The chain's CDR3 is CASSRTVDEQFF. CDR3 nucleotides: TGTGCCAGCAGTCGGACTGTAGATGAGCAGTTCTTC.

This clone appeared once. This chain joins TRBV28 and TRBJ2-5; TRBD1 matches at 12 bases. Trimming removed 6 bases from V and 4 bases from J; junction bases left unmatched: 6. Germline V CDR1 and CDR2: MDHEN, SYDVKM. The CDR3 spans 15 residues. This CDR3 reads CASSPGTGGRETQYF. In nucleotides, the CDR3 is TGTGCCAGCAGCCCCGGGACAGGGGGCCGAGAGACCCAGTACTTC.

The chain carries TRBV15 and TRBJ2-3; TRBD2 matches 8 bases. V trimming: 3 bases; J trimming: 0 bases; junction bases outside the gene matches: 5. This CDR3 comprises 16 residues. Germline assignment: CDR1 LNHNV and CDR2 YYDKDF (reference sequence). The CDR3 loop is CATSRPSGRSTDTQYF. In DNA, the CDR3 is TGTGCCACCAGCAGGCCGAGCGGGAGAAGCACAGATACGCAGTATTTT.